This is a list of T cell receptor beta chains from one sample in a study of shared clonotypes between healthy human individuals. Libraries were prepared by immunoSEQ multiplex PCR; TCRdb keeps only in-frame clonotypes and omits some of them. This table has fewer than 2.5 million clones, 93% appearing once. Sequencing was done on a sample of naive CD4+ T cells from PBMCs. These TCRs come from a man younger than 35 in good health. Some clones in this sample may be carry-over from other donors' samples. The CDR3 runs from the conserved cysteine through the conserved F or W. The D gene is left open where the match is weak. For some rows the clone size is stated as once, few or many, or as a class when expanded; others skip it.

DNA,CDR3,V,D,size,J
TGCGCCAGCAGCTTGCAGAGCTCTGGGGCCAACGTCCTGACTTTC,CASSLQSSGANVLTF,TRBV5-1,.,.,TRBJ2-6
TGCGCCAGCAGCTTGGAGGGGGCCGGCAATCAGCCCCAGCATTTT,CASSLEGAGNQPQHF,TRBV5-1,TRBD1,.,TRBJ1-5
TGCGCCAGCAGCTTGGTGGGACAGGGTTACAATGAGCAGTTCTTC,CASSLVGQGYNEQFF,TRBV5-1,TRBD1,.,TRBJ2-1
TGTGCCAGCAGCTTAGGACCCACTGAAGCTTTCTTT,CASSLGPTEAFF,TRBV11-2,.,.,TRBJ1-1
TGTGCCAGCAGCTTAGACCGGAGTAGCGGGCCGAAGTACTTC,CASSLDRSSGPKYF,TRBV13,TRBD2,.,TRBJ2-5
TGTGCCAGCAGTGAGTGGGTGCCCAATCAGCCCCAGCATTTT,CASSEWVPNQPQHF,TRBV2,.,.,TRBJ1-5
TGTGCCAGCGACGGACAGGGCGGGTACCAAGAGACCCAGTACTTC,CASDGQGGYQETQYF,TRBV6-1,TRBD1,.,TRBJ2-5
TGCGCCAGCAGCCCGGGAGGACTAGCGGGATCCTATTACAATGAGCAGTTCTTC,CASSPGGLAGSYYNEQFF,TRBV5-1,TRBD2,.,TRBJ2-1
TGTGCCATCAGTGCAGGGCCCCCTCCAGATACGCAGTATTTT,CAISAGPPPDTQYF,TRBV10-3,.,.,TRBJ2-3
TGTGCCAGTAGGAGGGGACAGGAGAACACTGAAGCTTTCTTT,CASRRGQENTEAFF,TRBV19,TRBD1,.,TRBJ1-1
TGTGCCAGCAGGGGAGCGGGGGACTACAATGAGCAGTTCTTC,CASRGAGDYNEQFF,TRBV6-6,TRBD2,.,TRBJ2-1
TGTGCCAGCAGCTTAGGGACAGGGGGGGAAGAGACCCAGTACTTC,CASSLGTGGEETQYF,TRBV7-2,TRBD1,.,TRBJ2-5
TGTGCCAGTAGCACCGTCGAGGTTTGGGGCAATGAGCAGTTCTTC,CASSTVEVWGNEQFF,TRBV19,.,.,TRBJ2-1
TGTGCCAGCAGTGATATTCCCCAACTAAAGCAGTTCTTC,CASSDIPQLKQFF,TRBV2,.,.,TRBJ2-1
TGTGCCAGCAGCCCCCGGCGGGAGAGGGCCTACGAGCAGTACTTC,CASSPRRERAYEQYF,TRBV7-8,TRBD2,.,TRBJ2-7
TGTGCCAGCAGCTTAAATCCCGGGACAGGGGCGGGAAACACCATATATTTT,CASSLNPGTGAGNTIYF,TRBV11-2,TRBD1,.,TRBJ1-3
TGTGCCAGCAAGGGGACTAGCGGGAGTAATGAGCAGTTCTTC,CASKGTSGSNEQFF,TRBV27,TRBD2,.,TRBJ2-1
TGTGCCACCAGCAGAACATTCTACTCCTACGAGCAGTACTTC,CATSRTFYSYEQYF,TRBV15,.,.,TRBJ2-7
TGTGCCAGCAGGGCGACTAGCGGGAAGGGCAATGAGCAGTTCTTC,CASRATSGKGNEQFF,TRBV2,TRBD2,.,TRBJ2-1
TGCGCCAGCAGCTTGGGGTCAGGGGTCTGGGAGACCCAGTACTTC,CASSLGSGVWETQYF,TRBV5-1,.,.,TRBJ2-5
TGTGCCAGCAGTTGGGTTATAAACACTGAAGCTTTCTTT,CASSWVINTEAFF,TRBV6-5,.,.,TRBJ1-1
TGCGCCAGCAGCCCCCAGGGACAGACCCAGTACTTC,CASSPQGQTQYF,TRBV5-1,.,.,TRBJ2-5
TGTGCCAGCAGACCGGGGACTTACCTTCTCTCTGGGGCCAACGTCCTGACTTTC,CASRPGTYLLSGANVLTF,TRBV27,.,.,TRBJ2-6
TGTGCCAGCAGTGCCCGCGGACTAGCGGGTTACGAGCAGTACTTC,CASSARGLAGYEQYF,TRBV6-5,TRBD2,.,TRBJ2-7
TGTGCCAGCAGCAAAGCCCCGACAGGGGGCACAGATACGCAGTATTTT,CASSKAPTGGTDTQYF,TRBV21-1,.,.,TRBJ2-3
TGTGCCAGTAGTATCCAGGGGGGGGATCAGCCCCAGCATTTT,CASSIQGGDQPQHF,TRBV19,TRBD1,.,TRBJ1-5
TGTGCCAGCAGCTCCCGGACGGAACTCTATGAAAAACTGTTTTTT,CASSSRTELYEKLFF,TRBV4-2,.,.,TRBJ1-4
TGCGCCAGCAGCTTTAGCGGGGGGGAAGACGAGCAGTACTTC,CASSFSGGEDEQYF,TRBV5-1,TRBD2,.,TRBJ2-7
TGTGCCAGCAGCTCCGGGACCGAGCGGCAGTACTTC,CASSSGTERQYF,TRBV5-6,.,.,TRBJ2-7
TGTGCCATCAGTGAGGGCCTCTCCTACAATGAGCAGTTCTTC,CAISEGLSYNEQFF,TRBV10-3,.,.,TRBJ2-1
TGTGCCAGCAGCTCAGGGGGCACGGGTGAAAAACTGTTTTTT,CASSSGGTGEKLFF,TRBV7-9,TRBD1,.,TRBJ1-4
TGCGCCAGCAGCCGACTAGCGGGAGTTGTAGATACGCAGTATTTT,CASSRLAGVVDTQYF,TRBV5-1,TRBD2,once,TRBJ2-3
TGTGCCAGCAGCCAAGGGTCCTATATGAACACTGAAGCTTTCTTT,CASSQGSYMNTEAFF,TRBV14,.,few,TRBJ1-1
TGTGCTAGTGGTTTTTTCGGAGAGACCCAGTACTTC,CASGFFGETQYF,TRBV12-5,.,.,TRBJ2-5
TGTGCCAGCAGCCCCCAGGCCACACAGGGGGCGGCAGATACGCAGTATTTT,CASSPQATQGAADTQYF,TRBV7-3,TRBD1,.,TRBJ2-3
TGCAGTGCTCCCCGACAGAAAGAAGCTTTCTTT,CSAPRQKEAFF,TRBV20-1,.,few,TRBJ1-1
TGCAGCGCCGAACTAGCGGGAGGGGCCCCAGATACGCAGTATTTT,CSAELAGGAPDTQYF,TRBV29-1,TRBD2,.,TRBJ2-3
TGCGCCAGCAGCTTAAAAACCGGGACTGGGACGGGTACTCGGGAGCAGTACTTC,CASSLKTGTGTGTREQYF,TRBV5-1,.,once,TRBJ2-7
TGTGCCAGCAGCGAAACCGTGCGCGGCGAGCAGTACTTC,CASSETVRGEQYF,TRBV9,.,once,TRBJ2-7
TGCGCCAGCAGCTCCATCAGGGGGTCCACCGGGGAGCTGTTTTTT,CASSSIRGSTGELFF,TRBV5-1,TRBD1,.,TRBJ2-2
TGTGCCAGCAGCGGATCCGGGACAGGGGACTACGAGCAGTACTTC,CASSGSGTGDYEQYF,TRBV28,TRBD1,once,TRBJ2-7
TGTGCCAGCAGCCATCCCGGGACAGGTCCCTACGAGCAGTACTTC,CASSHPGTGPYEQYF,TRBV11-2,TRBD1,.,TRBJ2-7
TGCAGTGCTCCGGAAGAGACCCAGTACTTC,CSAPEETQYF,TRBV20-1,.,.,TRBJ2-5
TGTGCCAGCAGTGAAATTTCCGTGGGACTAGCGGGAGTTACGCAGTATTTT,CASSEISVGLAGVTQYF,TRBV6-1,TRBD2,.,TRBJ2-3
TGCAGCGTTGCGGGGGTCCTTGCAAACACTGAAGCTTTCTTT,CSVAGVLANTEAFF,TRBV29-1,.,few,TRBJ1-1
TGTGCCAGCAGCCCGACAGGGGGCATCGATGAGCAGTTCTTC,CASSPTGGIDEQFF,TRBV5-4,TRBD1,.,TRBJ2-1
TGTGCCAGCAGTCCTAGGCCCGACGTTTATGGCTACACCTTC,CASSPRPDVYGYTF,TRBV28,.,.,TRBJ1-2
TGCGCCAGCAGCTTGTCGGGGTACACAGATACGCAGTATTTT,CASSLSGYTDTQYF,TRBV5-1,.,.,TRBJ2-3
TGTGCCAGCAGCAGGGAGGGCGGGAACTATGGCTACACCTTC,CASSREGGNYGYTF,TRBV6-1,.,.,TRBJ1-2
TGTGCCAGCAGCGCCCAACCTGGGGGGGTTTCTGAAGCTTTCTTT,CASSAQPGGVSEAFF,TRBV9,.,few,TRBJ1-1
TGTGCCAGCAGTTACTCTTCCAGTACCAACACTGAAGCTTTCTTT,CASSYSSSTNTEAFF,TRBV6-6,.,.,TRBJ1-1
TGCAGCGCCGGAGGACTAGCGGGAGGAGGGGAGACCCAGTACTTC,CSAGGLAGGGETQYF,TRBV29-1,TRBD2,.,TRBJ2-5
TGTGCCAGCTCAGCCAGGACCATTGGCTCTGGAAACACCATATATTTT,CASSARTIGSGNTIYF,TRBV18,.,few,TRBJ1-3
TGCGCCAGCAGCTTGGCCGGGCTAGCGGGGCTCCAAGAGACCCAGTACTTC,CASSLAGLAGLQETQYF,TRBV5-1,TRBD2,.,TRBJ2-5
TGTGCCAGCAGCCAAACCACCTTCGGACAGTACTTC,CASSQTTFGQYF,TRBV14,.,once,TRBJ2-4
TGTGCCAGCAGCTTGGGGGGAGCAGGGTCTGTTGGAAACACCATATATTTT,CASSLGGAGSVGNTIYF,TRBV11-3,.,.,TRBJ1-3
TGTGCCACCAGCAGAGTCACCGGGACCCTAGGAACCGATACGCAGTATTTT,CATSRVTGTLGTDTQYF,TRBV15,.,once,TRBJ2-3
TGTGCCAGCAGCAGTGGATACAGGGATTTTGAGCAGTTCTTC,CASSSGYRDFEQFF,TRBV11-3,.,.,TRBJ2-1
TGTGCCAGCAGTTACTCTGGGCTAGCGGCCTCCTACGAGCAGTACTTC,CASSYSGLAASYEQYF,TRBV6-5,TRBD2,.,TRBJ2-7